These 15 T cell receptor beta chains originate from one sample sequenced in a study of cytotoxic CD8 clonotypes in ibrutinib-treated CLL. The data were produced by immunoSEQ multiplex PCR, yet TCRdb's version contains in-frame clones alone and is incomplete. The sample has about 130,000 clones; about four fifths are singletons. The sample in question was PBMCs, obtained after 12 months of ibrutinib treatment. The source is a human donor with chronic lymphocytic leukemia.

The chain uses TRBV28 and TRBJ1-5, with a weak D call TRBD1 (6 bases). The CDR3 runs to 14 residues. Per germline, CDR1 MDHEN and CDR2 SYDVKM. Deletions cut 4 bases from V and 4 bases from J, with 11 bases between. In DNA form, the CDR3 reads TGTGCCAGCAGTTCTCGACAGGTGAATCAGCCCCAGCATTTT. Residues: CASSSRQVNQPQHF.

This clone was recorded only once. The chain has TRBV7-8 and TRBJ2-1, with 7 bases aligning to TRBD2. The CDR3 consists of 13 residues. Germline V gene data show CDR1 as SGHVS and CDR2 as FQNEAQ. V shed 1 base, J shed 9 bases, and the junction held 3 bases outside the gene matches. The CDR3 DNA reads TGTGCCAGCAGCTTAGTGCGGGGGATTGAGCAGTTCTTC. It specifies CASSLVRGIEQFF.

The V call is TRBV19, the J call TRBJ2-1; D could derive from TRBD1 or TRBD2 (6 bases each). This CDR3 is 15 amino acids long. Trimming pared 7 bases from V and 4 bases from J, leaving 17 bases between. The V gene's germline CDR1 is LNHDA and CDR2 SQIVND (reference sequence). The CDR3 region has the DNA TGTGCCAGTAATGCACAGGGTGGGGGGTACAATGAGCAGTTCTTC. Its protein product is CASNAQGGGYNEQFF.

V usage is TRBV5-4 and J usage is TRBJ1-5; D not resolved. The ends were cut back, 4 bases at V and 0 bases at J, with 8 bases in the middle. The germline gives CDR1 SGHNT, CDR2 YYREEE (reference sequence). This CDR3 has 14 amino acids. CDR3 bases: TGTGCCAGCAGCCTCCTTTATAGCAATCAGCCCCAGCATTTT. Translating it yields CASSLLYSNQPQHF. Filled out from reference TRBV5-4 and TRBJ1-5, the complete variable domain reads ETGVTQSPTHLIKTRGQQVTLRCSSQSGHNTVSWYQQALGQGPQFIFQYYREEENGRGNFPPRFSGLQFPNYSSELNVNALELDDSALYLCASSLLYSNQPQHFGDGTRLSIL.

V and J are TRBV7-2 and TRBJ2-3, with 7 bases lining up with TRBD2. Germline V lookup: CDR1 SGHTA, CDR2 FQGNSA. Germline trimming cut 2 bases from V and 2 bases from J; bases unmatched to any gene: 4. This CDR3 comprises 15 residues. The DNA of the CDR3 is TGTGCCAGCAGCTTACGGGGAGGGATCACAGATACGCAGTATTTT. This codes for CASSLRGGITDTQYF.

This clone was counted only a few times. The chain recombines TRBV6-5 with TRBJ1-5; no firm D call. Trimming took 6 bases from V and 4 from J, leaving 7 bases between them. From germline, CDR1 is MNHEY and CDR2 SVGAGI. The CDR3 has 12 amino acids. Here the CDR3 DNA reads TGTGCCAGCAGCGAACTAAATCAGCCCCAGCATTTT. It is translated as CASSELNQPQHF.

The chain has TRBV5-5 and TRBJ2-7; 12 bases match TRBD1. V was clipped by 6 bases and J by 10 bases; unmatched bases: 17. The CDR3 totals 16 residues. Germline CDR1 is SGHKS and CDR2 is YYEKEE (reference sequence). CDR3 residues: CASNPSTGTGGASQYF. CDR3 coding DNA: TGTGCCAGCAACCCATCTACCGGGACAGGGGGCGCATCACAGTACTTC.

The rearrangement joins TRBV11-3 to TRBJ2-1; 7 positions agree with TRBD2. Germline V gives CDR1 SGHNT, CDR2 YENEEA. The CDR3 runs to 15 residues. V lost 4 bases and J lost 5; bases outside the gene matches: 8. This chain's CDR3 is CASSSPRTRNNEQFF. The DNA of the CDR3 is TGTGCCAGCAGCTCTCCTCGGACTAGAAACAATGAGCAGTTCTTC.

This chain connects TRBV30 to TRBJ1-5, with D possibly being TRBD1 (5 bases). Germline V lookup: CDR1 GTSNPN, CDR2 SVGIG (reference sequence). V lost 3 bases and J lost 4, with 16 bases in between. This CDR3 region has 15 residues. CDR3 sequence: CAWSRDRLRNQPQHF. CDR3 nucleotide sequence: TGTGCCTGGAGCCGGGACCGTCTCCGAAATCAGCCCCAGCATTTT.

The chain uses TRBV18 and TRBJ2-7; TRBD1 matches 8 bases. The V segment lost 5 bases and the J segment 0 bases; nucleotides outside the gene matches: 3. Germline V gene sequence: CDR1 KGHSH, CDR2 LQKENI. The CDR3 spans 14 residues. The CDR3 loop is CASSATGGSYEQYF. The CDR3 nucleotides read TGTGCCAGCTCAGCTACAGGGGGCTCCTACGAGCAGTACTTC.

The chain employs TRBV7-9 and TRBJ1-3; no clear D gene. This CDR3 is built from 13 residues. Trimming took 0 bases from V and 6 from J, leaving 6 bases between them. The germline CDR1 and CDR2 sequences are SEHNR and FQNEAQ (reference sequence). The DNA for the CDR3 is TGTGCCAGCAGCTTAGCGGAGGAAAACACCATATATTTT. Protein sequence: CASSLAEENTIYF.

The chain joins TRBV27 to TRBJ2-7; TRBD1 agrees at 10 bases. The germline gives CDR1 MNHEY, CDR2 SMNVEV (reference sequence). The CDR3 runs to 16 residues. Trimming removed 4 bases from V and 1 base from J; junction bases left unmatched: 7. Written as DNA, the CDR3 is TGTGCCAGCAGTTCTGGACCGGGACAGGGGTCCTACGAGCAGTACTTC. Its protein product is CASSSGPGQGSYEQYF.

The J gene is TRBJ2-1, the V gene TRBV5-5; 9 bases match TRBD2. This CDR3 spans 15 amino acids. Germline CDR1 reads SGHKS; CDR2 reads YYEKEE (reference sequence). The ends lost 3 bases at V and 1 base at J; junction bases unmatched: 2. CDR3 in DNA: TGTGCCAGCAGCTCGGGACTAGCTTCCTACAATGAGCAGTTCTTC. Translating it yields CASSSGLASYNEQFF.

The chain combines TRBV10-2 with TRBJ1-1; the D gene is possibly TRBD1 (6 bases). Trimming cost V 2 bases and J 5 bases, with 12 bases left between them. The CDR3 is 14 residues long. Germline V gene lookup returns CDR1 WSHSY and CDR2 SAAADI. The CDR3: CASSEAQGLTEAFF. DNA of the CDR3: TGCGCCAGCAGTGAGGCACAGGGTTTAACTGAAGCTTTCTTT.

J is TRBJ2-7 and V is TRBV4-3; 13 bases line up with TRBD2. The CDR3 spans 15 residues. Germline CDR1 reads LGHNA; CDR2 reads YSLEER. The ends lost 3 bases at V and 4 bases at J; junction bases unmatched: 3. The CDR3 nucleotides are TGCGCCAGCAGCCACAGGACTAGCGGGAGTTACGAGCAGTACTTC. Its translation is CASSHRTSGSYEQYF.